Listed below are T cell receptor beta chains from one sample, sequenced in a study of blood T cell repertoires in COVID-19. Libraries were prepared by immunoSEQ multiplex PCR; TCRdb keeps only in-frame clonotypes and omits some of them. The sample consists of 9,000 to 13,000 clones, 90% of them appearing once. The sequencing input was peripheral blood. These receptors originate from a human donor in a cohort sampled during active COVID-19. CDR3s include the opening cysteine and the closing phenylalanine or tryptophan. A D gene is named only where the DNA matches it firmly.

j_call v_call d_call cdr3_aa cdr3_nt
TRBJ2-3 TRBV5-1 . CASSSSGWADTQYF TGCGCCAGCAGCTCTTCAGGGTGGGCAGATACGCAGTATTTT
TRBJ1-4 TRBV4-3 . CASSQADLAGGRANEKLFF TGCGCCAGCAGCCAAGCCGACCTGGCGGGGGGCCGGGCTAATGAAAAACTGTTTTTT
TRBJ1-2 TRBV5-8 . CASSFDSIYGYTF TGTGCCAGCAGCTTCGACAGCATCTATGGCTACACCTTC
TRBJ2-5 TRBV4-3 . CASSQTLFSDETQYF TGCGCCAGCAGCCAGACATTATTTTCCGATGAGACCCAGTACTTC
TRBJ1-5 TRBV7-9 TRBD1 CASSLGQGGQPQHF TGTGCCAGCAGCCTTGGACAGGGAGGACAGCCCCAGCATTTT
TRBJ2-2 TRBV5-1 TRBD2 CASSRLAGGPLSGELFF TGCGCCAGCAGCAGACTCGCGGGGGGGCCCTTATCCGGGGAGCTGTTTTTT
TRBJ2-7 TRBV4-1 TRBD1 CASSQRTGPYEQYF TGCGCCAGCAGCCAGAGGACAGGTCCCTACGAGCAGTACTTC
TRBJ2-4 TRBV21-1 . CASRGPLAKNIQYF TGTGCCAGCAGGGGCCCACTAGCCAAAAACATTCAGTACTTC
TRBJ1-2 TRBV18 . CASSPAKGQNYGYTF TGTGCCAGCTCACCAGCCAAAGGACAGAACTATGGCTACACCTTC
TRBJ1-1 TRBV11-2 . CASSLERGSTEAFF TGTGCCAGCAGCTTAGAAAGGGGGAGCACTGAAGCTTTCTTT
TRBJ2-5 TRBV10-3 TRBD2 CAISGDASRGGETQYF TGTGCCATCAGTGGCGACGCTAGTCGGGGGGGGGAGACCCAGTACTTC
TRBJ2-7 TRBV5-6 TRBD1 CASSLTGDGSYEQYF TGTGCCAGCAGCTTGACAGGGGACGGCTCCTACGAGCAGTACTTC
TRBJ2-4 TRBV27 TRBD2 CASSTGGRNIQYF TGTGCCAGCAGTACGGGGGGGCGGAACATTCAGTACTTC
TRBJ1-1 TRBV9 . CASSGTAMNTEAFF TGTGCCAGCAGCGGGACAGCCATGAACACTGAAGCTTTCTTT
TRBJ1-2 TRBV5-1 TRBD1 CASSPDRGSYTF TGCGCCAGCAGCCCGGACAGGGGATCCTACACCTTC
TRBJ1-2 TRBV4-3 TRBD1 CASSHVHRDRGGGYTF TGCGCCAGCAGCCACGTCCACCGGGACAGGGGAGGAGGCTACACCTTC